The T cell receptor beta chain described here comes from a study of blood T cell repertoires in COVID-19. About the study: Researchers got acute and convalescent COVID-19 samples from the United States, Italy and Spain.

The method was immunoSEQ multiplex PCR; TCRdb's version includes in-frame clones alone and lacks a portion of them. The sample lists about 200,000 clones, more than 70% occurring once. From germline, CDR1 is SEHNR and CDR2 FQNEAQ (reference sequence). V was shortened by 5 bases and J by 1 base, with 8 bases between the two germline ends. The CDR3 is 13 amino acids. In its sample, this clone was seen once. Material for sequencing was PBMCs or T cells enriched from blood (not recorded which). The rearrangement joins TRBV7-9 to TRBJ1-1; the D is unclear. This TCR was sampled from a man in his forties or fifties with acute COVID-19. Here the CDR3 DNA reads TGTGCCAGCAGCGTTGACTGGAACACTGAAGCTTTCTTT. It encodes CASSVDWNTEAFF.